This T cell receptor (beta chain) was obtained from a study of T-cell reconstitution after alpha-beta-depleted transplantation in children. Preparation of the TCRbeta library used unique molecular identifiers. TCRdb independently ran MiXCR on the PCR reads; one entry per CDR3 protein. The repertoire holds more than 75,000 distinct CDR3 sequences, with less than 25% as singletons. V was shortened by 2 bases and J by 5 bases, with 10 bases between the two germline ends. CDR3 length equals 13 residues. Germline V gives CDR1 SGHTS, CDR2 YDEGEE. Notes on the study in general: About two months after transplant, alpha-beta T cells reportedly came from several hundred expanded graft clones. Recipient T cells and thymic progenitors that survived gave rise to the high TCRbeta diversity observed at day 60 in some patients. T-cell numbers and diversity one year post-transplant derived largely from freshly generated T cells.

With regard to this clonotype: Its antigen remains unidentified.

The sample consisted of PBMCs, taken before TCRalphabeta/CD19-depleted stem cell transplant. The chain uses TRBV5-8 and TRBJ2-5, with no clear D. This TCR was recovered from a boy aged 2 to 9 with acute lymphoblastic leukemia, due to receive a stem cell transplant. DNA of the CDR3: TGTGCCAGCAGCTTATGGTCCGGGGAGACCCAGTACTTC. Its translation is CASSLWSGETQYF.